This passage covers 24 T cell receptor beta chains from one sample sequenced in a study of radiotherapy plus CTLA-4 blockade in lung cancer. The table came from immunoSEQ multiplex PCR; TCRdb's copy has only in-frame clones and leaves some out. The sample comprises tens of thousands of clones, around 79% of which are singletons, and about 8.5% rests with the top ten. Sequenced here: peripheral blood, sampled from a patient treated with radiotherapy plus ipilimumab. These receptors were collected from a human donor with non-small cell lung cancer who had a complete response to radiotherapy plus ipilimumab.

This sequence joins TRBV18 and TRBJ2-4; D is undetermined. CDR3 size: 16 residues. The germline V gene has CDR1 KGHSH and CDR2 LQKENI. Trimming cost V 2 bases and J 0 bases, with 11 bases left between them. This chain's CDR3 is CASSPEQPLAKNIQYF. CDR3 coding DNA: TGTGCCAGCTCACCAGAACAGCCGTTAGCCAAAAACATTCAGTACTTC.

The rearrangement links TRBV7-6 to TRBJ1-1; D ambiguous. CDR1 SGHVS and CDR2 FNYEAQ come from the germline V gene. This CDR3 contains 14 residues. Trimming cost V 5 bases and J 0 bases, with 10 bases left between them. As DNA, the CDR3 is TGTGCCAGCAGCCTCGGTGCACTGAACACTGAAGCTTTCTTT. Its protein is CASSLGALNTEAFF.

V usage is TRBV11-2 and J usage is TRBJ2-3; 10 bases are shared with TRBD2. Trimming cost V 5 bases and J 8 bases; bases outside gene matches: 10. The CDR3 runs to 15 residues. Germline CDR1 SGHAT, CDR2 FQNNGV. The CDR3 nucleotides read TGTGCCAGCAGCCTCCGGCAGCGGGAGGGACGTACGCAGTATTTT. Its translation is CASSLRQREGRTQYF.

DNA for the CDR3: TGTGCCACCAGCAGTGGCGGCCTAGCGGGAGGGCAGGGCTACGAGCAGTACGTC. As protein: CATSSGGLAGGQGYEQYV. The rearrangement uses TRBV15 and TRBJ2-7, with 12 bases identical to TRBD2. This CDR3 contains 18 residues. Germline-derived CDR1 and CDR2 are LNHNV and YYDKDF (reference sequence). The trim removed 3 bases at V and 3 bases at J, leaving 12 bases unmatched.

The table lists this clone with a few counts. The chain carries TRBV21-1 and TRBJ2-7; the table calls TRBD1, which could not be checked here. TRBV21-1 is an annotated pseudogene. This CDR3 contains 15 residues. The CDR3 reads CASSKGRQGAGEQYF. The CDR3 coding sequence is TGTGCCAGCAGCAAAGGACGTCAGGGGGCGGGCGAGCAGTACTTC.

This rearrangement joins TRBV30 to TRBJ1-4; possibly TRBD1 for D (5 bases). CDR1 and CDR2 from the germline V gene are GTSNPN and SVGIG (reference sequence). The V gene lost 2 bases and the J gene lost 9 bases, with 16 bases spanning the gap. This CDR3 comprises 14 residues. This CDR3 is CAWSLAKGSKKLFF. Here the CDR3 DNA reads TGTGCCTGGAGTTTAGCCAAGGGGTCGAAAAAACTGTTTTTT.

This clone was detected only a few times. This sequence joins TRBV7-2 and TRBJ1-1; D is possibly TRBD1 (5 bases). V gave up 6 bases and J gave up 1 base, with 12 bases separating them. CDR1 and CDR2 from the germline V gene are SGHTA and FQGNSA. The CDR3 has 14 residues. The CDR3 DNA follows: TGTGCCAGCAGACCCGGACACCAGAACACTGAAGCTTTCTTT. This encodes CASRPGHQNTEAFF.

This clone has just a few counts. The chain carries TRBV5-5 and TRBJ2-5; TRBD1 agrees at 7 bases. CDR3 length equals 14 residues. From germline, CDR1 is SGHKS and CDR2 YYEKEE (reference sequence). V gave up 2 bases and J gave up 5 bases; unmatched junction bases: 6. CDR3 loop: CASSLQGSGETQYF. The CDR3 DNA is TGTGCCAGCAGCTTACAGGGGAGTGGGGAGACCCAGTACTTC.

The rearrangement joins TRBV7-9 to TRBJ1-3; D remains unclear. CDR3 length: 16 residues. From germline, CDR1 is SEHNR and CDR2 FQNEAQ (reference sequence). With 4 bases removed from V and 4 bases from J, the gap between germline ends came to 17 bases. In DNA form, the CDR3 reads TGTGCCAGCAGCTCCCTGGCGGCAGGAGGAGGAAACACCATATATTTT. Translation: CASSSLAAGGGNTIYF.

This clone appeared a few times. CDR3 nucleotide sequence: TGCGCCAGCAGTGAGCAATGGACAGGTGACGAGCAGTACTTC. This gives the protein CASSEQWTGDEQYF. The chain joins TRBV10-1 to TRBJ2-7; TRBD1 aligns across 7 bases. The J segment lost 5 bases and the V segment lost 2 bases, leaving 6 bases of the junction unmatched. In germline, CDR1 is WNHNN, CDR2 SYGVQD (reference sequence). The CDR3 sequence is 14 residues long.

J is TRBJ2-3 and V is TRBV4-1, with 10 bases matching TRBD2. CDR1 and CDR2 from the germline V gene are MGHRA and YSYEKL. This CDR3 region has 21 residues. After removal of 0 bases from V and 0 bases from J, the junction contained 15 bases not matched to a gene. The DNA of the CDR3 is TGCGCCAGCAGCCAAGATAGATCGGCTGCCCCTAGCGGGAGAAGCACAGATACGCAGTATTTT. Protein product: CASSQDRSAAPSGRSTDTQYF.

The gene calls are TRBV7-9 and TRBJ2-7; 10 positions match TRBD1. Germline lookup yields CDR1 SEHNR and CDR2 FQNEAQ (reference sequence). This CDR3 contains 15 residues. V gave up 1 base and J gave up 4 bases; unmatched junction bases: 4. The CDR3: CASSLGDRGLYEQYF. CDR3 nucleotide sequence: TGTGCCAGCAGCTTAGGCGACAGGGGGCTATACGAGCAGTACTTC.

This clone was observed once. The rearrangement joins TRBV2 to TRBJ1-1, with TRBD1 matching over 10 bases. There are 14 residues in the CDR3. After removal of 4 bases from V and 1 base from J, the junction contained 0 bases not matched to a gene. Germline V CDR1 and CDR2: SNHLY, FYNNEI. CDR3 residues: CASSGTGGNTEAFF. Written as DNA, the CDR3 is TGTGCCAGCAGTGGGACAGGGGGGAACACTGAAGCTTTCTTT.

CDR3 nucleotide sequence: TGTGCCAGCAGCTTAGCCGGGAGATCATTAGAGGAGCAGTACGTC. It specifies CASSLAGRSLEEQYV. The chain combines TRBV7-8 with TRBJ2-7, with a weak D call TRBD2 (6 bases). This CDR3 has 15 residues. Germline V CDR1 and CDR2: SGHVS, FQNEAQ. The V and J ends lost 0 bases and 7 bases respectively, with 16 bases between them.

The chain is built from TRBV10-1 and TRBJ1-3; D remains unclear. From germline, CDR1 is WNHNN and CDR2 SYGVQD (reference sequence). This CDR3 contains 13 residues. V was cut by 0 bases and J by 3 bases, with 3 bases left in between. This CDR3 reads CASSESSGNTIYF. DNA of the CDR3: TGCGCCAGCAGTGAGTCGAGTGGAAACACCATATATTTT.

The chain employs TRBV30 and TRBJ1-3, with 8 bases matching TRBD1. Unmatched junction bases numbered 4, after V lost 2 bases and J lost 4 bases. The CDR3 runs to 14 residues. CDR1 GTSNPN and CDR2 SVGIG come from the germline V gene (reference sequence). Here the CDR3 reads CAWSSGGQGNTIYF. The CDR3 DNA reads TGTGCCTGGAGTTCAGGGGGCCAAGGAAACACCATATATTTT.

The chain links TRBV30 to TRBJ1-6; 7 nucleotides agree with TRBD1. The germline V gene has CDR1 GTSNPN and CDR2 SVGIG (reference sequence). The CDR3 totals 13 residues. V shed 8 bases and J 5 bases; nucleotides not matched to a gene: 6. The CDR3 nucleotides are TGTGCCGGCAGGGGGGTAGATAATTCACCCCTCCACTTT. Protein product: CAGRGVDNSPLHF.

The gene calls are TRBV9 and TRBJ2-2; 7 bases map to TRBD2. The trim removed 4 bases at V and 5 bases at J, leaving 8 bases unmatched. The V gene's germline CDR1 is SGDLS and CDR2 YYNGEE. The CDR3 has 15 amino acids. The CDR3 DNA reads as TGTGCCAGCAGCTCTCGGGGGGAGCGAACCGGGGAGCTGTTTTTT. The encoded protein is CASSSRGERTGELFF.

CDR3 residues: CASSITGGNYGYTF. The CDR3 DNA reads TGTGCCAGCAGCATTACAGGGGGCAACTATGGCTACACCTTC. The J gene is TRBJ1-2, the V gene TRBV7-9, with TRBD1 matching over 9 bases. The ends lost 5 bases at V and 2 bases at J; junction bases unmatched: 3. The CDR3 spans 14 residues. CDR1 and CDR2 (germline): SEHNR, FQNEAQ (reference sequence).

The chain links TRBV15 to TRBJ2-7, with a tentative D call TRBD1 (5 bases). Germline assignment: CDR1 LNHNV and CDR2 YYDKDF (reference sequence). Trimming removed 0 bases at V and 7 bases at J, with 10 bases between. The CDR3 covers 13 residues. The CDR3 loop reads CATSRDKNREQYV. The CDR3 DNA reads TGTGCCACCAGCAGAGATAAGAACAGGGAGCAGTACGTC.

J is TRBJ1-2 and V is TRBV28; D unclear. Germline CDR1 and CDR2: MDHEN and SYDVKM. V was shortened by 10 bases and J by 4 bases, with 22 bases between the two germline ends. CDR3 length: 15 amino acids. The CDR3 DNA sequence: TGTGCCACCAAAACCGGTGCAGGCCTGAGCTATGGCTACACCTTC. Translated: CATKTGAGLSYGYTF.

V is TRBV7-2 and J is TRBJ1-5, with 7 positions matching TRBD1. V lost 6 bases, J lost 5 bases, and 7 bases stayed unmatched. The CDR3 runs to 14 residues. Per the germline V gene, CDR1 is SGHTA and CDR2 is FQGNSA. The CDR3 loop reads CASRQDREDQPQHF. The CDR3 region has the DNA TGTGCCAGCAGACAAGACAGGGAGGATCAGCCCCAGCATTTT.

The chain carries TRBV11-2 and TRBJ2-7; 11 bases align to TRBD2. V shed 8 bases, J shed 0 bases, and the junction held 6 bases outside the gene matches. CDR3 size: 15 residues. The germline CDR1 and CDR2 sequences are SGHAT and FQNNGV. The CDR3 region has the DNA TGTGCCAGCCGCCGACTAGCGGGGAACTCCTACGAGCAGTACTTC. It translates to CASRRLAGNSYEQYF.

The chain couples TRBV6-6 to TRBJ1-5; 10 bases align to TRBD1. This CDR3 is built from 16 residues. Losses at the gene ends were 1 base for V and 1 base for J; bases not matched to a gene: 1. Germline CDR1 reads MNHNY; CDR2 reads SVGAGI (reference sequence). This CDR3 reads CASSYWDRGSNQPQHF. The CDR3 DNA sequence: TGTGCCAGCAGTTACTGGGACAGGGGAAGCAATCAGCCCCAGCATTTT.